This section outlines one T cell receptor (beta chain) sequence together with its context. Method: immunoSEQ multiplex PCR; TCRdb's copy keeps in-frame clones and lacks some. The sample lists 140,000 or so clones, about 89% seen once, with 4.9% in the top ten. This specimen comes from a study of control samples from healthy donors and cancer patients. The CDR3 loop spans 17 amino acids. CDR1 MGHRA and CDR2 YSYEKL come from the germline V gene. V shed 4 bases, J shed 2 bases, and the junction held 9 bases outside the gene matches. The chain joins TRBV4-1 to TRBJ2-3; 10 bases fit TRBD2. The sequenced material came from blood. The receptor's source is a man aged 30 to 39 in good health. The CDR3 DNA follows: TGCGCCAGCAGCCGAAGTCTAGCGGGGGAACCCACAGATACGCAGTATTTT. Translated: CASSRSLAGEPTDTQYF.